This T cell receptor (beta chain) was identified during a study of human T cells and chemical hapten exposure. Study-wide background: Patients were given diphenylcyclopropenone on the scalp weekly across the roughly 24-week study.

Findings and limits, study-wide: Every donor had alopecia, and their immune response may therefore differ from healthy people's.

The time point was: patch test 2, 6 weeks after DPC sensitization. Treatment here: therapeutic diphenylcyclopropenone sensitization with weekly scalp DPC. Blood draws preceded each patch test application. People who gave samples had alopecia, were 18 to 70 years old, and were suitable for DPC. This clonotype was seen at least ten times. The antigen remains unidentified. From the RACE reads, TCRdb called clonotypes with MiXCR, one entry per CDR3 protein. The sample has tens of thousands of distinct CDR3 sequences, around 10% seen once. The CDR3 sequence is 19 residues long. CDR1 and CDR2 (germline): SEHNR, FQNEAQ (reference sequence). V was cut by 4 bases and J by 0 bases, with 25 bases left in between.

Sequenced material: whole blood, taken in connection with sensitization to the hapten diphenylcyclopropenone (DPC). The receptor was isolated from a man between 18 and 35 years old with alopecia areata. Some clones in this sample may be carry-over from other donors' samples. The chain combines TRBV7-9 with TRBJ2-7, with unresolved D. CDR3 nucleotides: TGTGCCAGCAGCTCCCGATTCCCTAACGGTGGCAGTTCCTCCTACGAGCAGTACTTC. Translated: CASSSRFPNGGSSSYEQYF.